The entry that follows covers one TCR beta chain sequence. Authors' processing steps: Researchers report that nucleated cell counts were estimated from reference gene primer amplification. Using immunoSEQ multiplex PCR, the repertoire was profiled, and TCRdb retains in-frame clones only, with some absent. V and J calls and clone size come straight from that table; D and trimming were deduced from the DNA. The sample comprises over 200,000 clones, around nine tenths of which are singletons, and roughly 4% rests with the top ten. Recruits, aged roughly 18 to 90 years, lived in 25 or so US areas. Allocation to cohorts depended on clinical history reported by the participants. Trimming removed 7 bases at V and 0 bases at J, with 7 bases between. The germline CDR1 and CDR2 sequences are LNHDA and SQIVND (reference sequence). This CDR3 spans 13 amino acids. The sample comes from a study of blood T cell repertoires in COVID-19. About the research overall: The cDNA or gDNA used as material had been derived from T cells, B-cell-depleted T cells, or PBMCs.

This TCR was sampled from a woman in her 30s with acute COVID-19. This chain links TRBV19 with TRBJ1-3; the D is unclear. The specimen was PBMCs or T cells enriched from blood (not recorded which). CDR3 loop: CASNYGSGNTIYF. The CDR3 DNA reads TGTGCCAGTAATTACGGCTCTGGAAACACCATATATTTT.